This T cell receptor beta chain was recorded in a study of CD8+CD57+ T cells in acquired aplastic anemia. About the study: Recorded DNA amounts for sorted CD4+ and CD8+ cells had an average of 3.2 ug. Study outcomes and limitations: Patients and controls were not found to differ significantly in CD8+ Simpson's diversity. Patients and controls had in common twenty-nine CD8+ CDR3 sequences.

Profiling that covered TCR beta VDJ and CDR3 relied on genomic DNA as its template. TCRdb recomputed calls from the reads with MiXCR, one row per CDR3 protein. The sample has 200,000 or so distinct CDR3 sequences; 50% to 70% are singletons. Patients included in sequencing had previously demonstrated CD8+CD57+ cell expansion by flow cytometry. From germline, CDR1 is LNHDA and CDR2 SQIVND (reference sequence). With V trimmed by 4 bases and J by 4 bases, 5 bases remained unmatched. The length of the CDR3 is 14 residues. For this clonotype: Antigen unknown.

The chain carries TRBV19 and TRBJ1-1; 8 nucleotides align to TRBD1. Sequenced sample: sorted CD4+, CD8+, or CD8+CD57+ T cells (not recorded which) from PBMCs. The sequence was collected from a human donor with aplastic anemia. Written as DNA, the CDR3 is TGTGCCAGTAGTAGACAGGGGAGAGTCACTGAAGCTTTCTTT. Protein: CASSRQGRVTEAFF.